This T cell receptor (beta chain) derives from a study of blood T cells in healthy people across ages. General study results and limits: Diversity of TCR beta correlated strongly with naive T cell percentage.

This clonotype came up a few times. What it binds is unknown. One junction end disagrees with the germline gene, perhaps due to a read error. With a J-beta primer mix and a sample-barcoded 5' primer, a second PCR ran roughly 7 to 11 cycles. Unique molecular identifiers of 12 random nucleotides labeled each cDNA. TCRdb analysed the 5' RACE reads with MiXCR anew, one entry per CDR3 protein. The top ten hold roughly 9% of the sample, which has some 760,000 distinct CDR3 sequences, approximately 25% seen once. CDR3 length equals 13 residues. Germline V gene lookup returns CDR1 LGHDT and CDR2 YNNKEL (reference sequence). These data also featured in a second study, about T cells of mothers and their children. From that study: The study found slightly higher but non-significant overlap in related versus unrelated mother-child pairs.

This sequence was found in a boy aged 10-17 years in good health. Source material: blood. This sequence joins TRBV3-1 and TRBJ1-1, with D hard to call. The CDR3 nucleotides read TGTGCCAGCAGCTCAGTAACGCACACTGAAGCCTTCTTT. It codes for CASSSVTHTEAFF.